These 16 T cell receptor beta chains originate from one sample sequenced in a study of T cell changes during pregnancy in multiple sclerosis. The assay was immunoSEQ multiplex PCR, and TCRdb's table has in-frame clones only and misses some. In the table there are tens of thousands of clones, around 91% of which are singletons. This sample comprised peripheral blood, obtained in the third trimester of pregnancy. All receptors come from a female donor in good health, enrolled as a control in a pregnancy study.

The V gene is TRBV6-5, the J gene TRBJ2-2, with 9 bases matching TRBD1. After removal of 6 bases from V and 6 bases from J, the junction contained 2 bases not matched to a gene. CDR3 length: 13 amino acids. Germline CDR1 and CDR2: MNHEY and SVGAGI. CDR3: CASSGTGPGELFF. The CDR3 bases are TGTGCCAGCAGCGGGACAGGGCCCGGGGAGCTGTTTTTT.

The rearrangement links TRBV2 to TRBJ2-1; tentatively, D is TRBD2 (7 bases). CDR3 length: 17 amino acids. Looked up from germline, CDR1 is SNHLY and CDR2 is FYNNEI. V was trimmed by 6 bases and J by 1 base, leaving 19 bases between them. CDR3 coding DNA: TGTGCCAGCAGGGAGATTGGGGGGGCCCCTTCCTACAATGAGCAGTTCTTC. It translates to CASREIGGAPSYNEQFF.

This clone came up a few times. The J gene is TRBJ1-1, the V gene TRBV19; a weak D match, TRBD1 (6 bases). This CDR3 has 13 residues. Germline V gene lookup returns CDR1 LNHDA and CDR2 SQIVND (reference sequence). With 5 bases removed from V and 1 base from J, the gap between germline ends came to 8 bases. The CDR3 protein is CASSPQGNTEAFF. CDR3 coding DNA: TGTGCCAGTAGTCCACAGGGGAACACTGAAGCTTTCTTT.

This clone was recorded only once. V is TRBV2 and J is TRBJ1-4, with D possibly being TRBD1 (6 bases). CDR1 SNHLY and CDR2 FYNNEI come from the germline V gene. This CDR3 has 16 residues. The ends were cut back, 3 bases at V and 4 bases at J, with 15 bases in the middle. CDR3 DNA sequence: TGTGCCAGCAGTGAGAGGGCGGGGGCTGTTAATGAAAAACTGTTTTTT. This encodes CASSERAGAVNEKLFF.

The chain is built from TRBV6-1 and TRBJ2-7; D is undetermined. The V gene lost 5 bases and the J gene lost 4 bases, with 12 bases spanning the gap. This CDR3 region has 13 residues. Per the germline V gene, CDR1 is MNHNS and CDR2 is SASEGT. CDR3 sequence (DNA): TGTGCCAGCAGTATCGTCTTGGAGTACGAGCAGTACTTC. Translating it yields CASSIVLEYEQYF.

The chain links TRBV6-1 to TRBJ1-5; D ambiguous. This CDR3 spans 14 amino acids. Trimming stripped 4 bases from V and 0 bases from J, with 7 bases between. Germline CDR1 MNHNS, CDR2 SASEGT. In nucleotides, the CDR3 is TGTGCCAGCAGTGCCTCCTATAGCAATCAGCCCCAGCATTTT. This sequence encodes CASSASYSNQPQHF.

The V and J genes are TRBV9 and TRBJ2-2; unclear D gene. Germline V gives CDR1 SGDLS, CDR2 YYNGEE. CDR3 length: 13 amino acids. Trimming took 0 bases from V and 7 from J, leaving 7 bases between them. CDR3 DNA: TGTGCCAGCAGCGTAGTATCGGTCGGGGAGCTGTTTTTT. Amino acid sequence: CASSVVSVGELFF. The full variable domain, completed using reference TRBV9 and TRBJ2-2, is DSGVTQTPKHLITATGQRVTLRCSPRSGDLSVYWYQQSLDQGLQFLIQYYNGEERAKGNILERFSAQQFPDLHSELNLSSLELGDSALYFCASSVVSVGELFFGEGSRLTVL.

The rearrangement joins TRBV14 to TRBJ1-1; D is uncertain. V was pared by 4 bases and J by 2 bases, with 8 bases between. CDR1 SGHDN and CDR2 FVKESK come from the germline V gene. The CDR3 is made up of 13 amino acids. CDR3 sequence: CASSRALNTEAFF. The CDR3 DNA reads TGTGCCAGCAGCCGGGCCTTAAACACTGAAGCTTTCTTT.

V gene TRBV2 combines with J gene TRBJ2-2; TRBD1 agrees at 9 bases. The CDR3 extends over 16 amino acids. J gave up 3 bases and V 3 bases, and 5 bases lay outside the gene matches. Per germline, CDR1 SNHLY and CDR2 FYNNEI. In nucleotides, the CDR3 is TGTGCCAGCAGTGACTTTTGGGACAGGGACACCGGGGAGCTGTTTTTT. It specifies CASSDFWDRDTGELFF.

The J gene is TRBJ2-7, the V gene TRBV5-4; 7 positions agree with TRBD1. V lost 0 bases, J lost 7 bases, and 7 bases stayed unmatched. CDR3 length: 14 residues. Germline V gives CDR1 SGHNT, CDR2 YYREEE (reference sequence). The CDR3 nucleotides read TGTGCCAGCAGCTTGGGCCAGGGGGTCGGAGAGCAGTACTTC. The encoded protein is CASSLGQGVGEQYF.

This clone was recorded only once. The chain couples TRBV6-4 to TRBJ2-1, with 8 bases that match TRBD1. From germline, CDR1 is MRHNA and CDR2 SNTAGT. The CDR3 extends over 16 amino acids. V lost 5 bases, J lost 6 bases, and 12 bases stayed unmatched. The CDR3 nucleotides read TGTGCCAGCAGTAAACCGACAGGGGATATACGCAATGAGCAGTTCTTC. It is translated as CASSKPTGDIRNEQFF.

The rearrangement links TRBV7-6 to TRBJ1-2, with TRBD1 identical over 8 bases. The V gene's germline CDR1 is SGHVS and CDR2 FNYEAQ. With V trimmed by 5 bases and J by 6 bases, 5 bases remained unmatched. The CDR3 runs 13 residues. The DNA for the CDR3 is TGTGCCAGCAGCCATACGGACAGGGATGGCTACACCTTC. Translated, it gives CASSHTDRDGYTF.

This chain joins TRBV5-4 and TRBJ2-3; TRBD1 might be the D (6 bases). The V end lost 0 bases, the J end lost 0 bases, and 11 bases lay between the germline ends. Germline lookup yields CDR1 SGHNT and CDR2 YYREEE (reference sequence). The CDR3 is 16 amino acids. CDR3 region: CASSLAGAPSTDTQYF. CDR3 DNA: TGTGCCAGCAGCTTGGCAGGGGCCCCTAGCACAGATACGCAGTATTTT.

This chain connects TRBV19 to TRBJ1-4, with D possibly TRBD1 on 5 matching bases. CDR3 size: 13 residues. V shed 6 bases and J shed 2 bases, with 7 bases lying between them. CDR1 LNHDA and CDR2 SQIVND come from the germline V gene (reference sequence). CDR3 sequence reads: CASRKGTNEKLFF. CDR3 in DNA: TGTGCCAGTAGGAAGGGGACTAATGAAAAACTGTTTTTT.

This chain connects TRBV30 to TRBJ1-6; unclear D gene. Germline CDR1 GTSNPN, CDR2 SVGIG (reference sequence). This CDR3 region has 15 residues. V dropped 4 bases and J dropped 9 bases, with 19 bases sitting between them. The CDR3 loop is CAWKWESTLGSPLHF. CDR3 DNA: TGTGCCTGGAAATGGGAGTCGACTTTAGGTTCACCCCTCCACTTT.

This sequence joins TRBV10-3 and TRBJ2-2, with 8 positions matching TRBD1. Germline loops: CDR1 ENHRY, CDR2 SYGVKD. V lost 6 bases and J lost 6; bases outside the gene matches: 9. This CDR3 has 15 amino acids. The CDR3, as DNA: TGTGCCATCAGCCCGGGCCAGGGGGCGGCCGGGGAGCTGTTTTTT. It codes for CAISPGQGAAGELFF.